This T cell receptor (beta chain) was captured in a study of neurological immune-mediated disorders. The CDR3 is 15 amino acids. Losses at the gene ends were 5 bases for V and 7 bases for J; bases not matched to a gene: 11. Germline V gene lookup returns CDR1 MDHEN and CDR2 SYDVKM. The study, taken as a whole, reports: It was HTLV-1-associated myelopathy that showed the most TCR clonal expansion, while multiple sclerosis showed the least, falling below healthy controls.

PBMCs stored at -80 C, 2 million in total, were the source of the unsorted libraries. This clonotype was seen ten or more times. Its antigen is not known. Synthesis of cDNA was accomplished via 5'RACE employing 10-nucleotide random UMIs. Via MiXCR, TCRdb re-called the 5' RACE reads, giving one row per CDR3 protein. The table shows roughly 76,000 distinct CDR3 sequences, with 13% to 15% occurring only once. This TCR derives from a woman in her fifties or sixties in good health. The chain links TRBV28 to TRBJ2-5; TRBD1 matches at 9 bases. Specimen: PBMCs. The CDR3 DNA follows: TGTGCCAGCAGTGCCGGGACAGGGATCGGGGGGACCCAGTACTTC. Amino acid sequence: CASSAGTGIGGTQYF.